The TCR beta chain described here comes from a study of T cell responses to AZD1222 COVID-19 vaccine. Trimming removed 4 bases from V and 0 bases from J, with 5 bases in between. The CDR3 contains 13 residues. The germline V gene has CDR1 SGHTA and CDR2 FQGNSA. Study conclusions and caveats: Possibly, clonal diversity was underestimated; donors were largely white British and included more females. Nearly half of the spike-specific TCRs reportedly recognize variant regions that carry no mutations.

This table comes from immunoSEQ multiplex PCR, and its TCRdb copy is limited to in-frame clones, with some not included. The table has some 96,000 clones, about 87% seen once. Turning to this clone: Its specificity is unknown.

The sequence was obtained from an adult in good health. The starting material was peripheral blood, obtained on day 0 of MenACWY control vaccination. This chain connects TRBV7-2 to TRBJ2-3; D remains ambiguous. This CDR3 reads CASSSQSTDTQYF. CDR3 bases: TGTGCCAGCAGCTCGCAAAGCACAGATACGCAGTATTTT.